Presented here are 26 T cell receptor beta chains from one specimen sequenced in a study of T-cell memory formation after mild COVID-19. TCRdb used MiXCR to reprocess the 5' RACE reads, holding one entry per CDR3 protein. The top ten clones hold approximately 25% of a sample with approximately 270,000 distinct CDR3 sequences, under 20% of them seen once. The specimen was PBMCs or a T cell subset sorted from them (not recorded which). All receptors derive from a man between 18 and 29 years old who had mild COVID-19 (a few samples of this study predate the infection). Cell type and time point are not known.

CDR3 nucleotides: TGTGCCAGCAGCCACGGAAGCGGGGCGGAAAAATATACGCAGTATTTT. This translates into CASSHGSGAEKYTQYF. This chain uses TRBV3-1 with TRBJ2-3, with 7 bases aligning to TRBD2. The CDR3 runs 16 residues. The germline gives CDR1 LGHDT, CDR2 YNNKEL (reference sequence). The V segment lost 3 bases and the J segment 7 bases; nucleotides outside the gene matches: 13.

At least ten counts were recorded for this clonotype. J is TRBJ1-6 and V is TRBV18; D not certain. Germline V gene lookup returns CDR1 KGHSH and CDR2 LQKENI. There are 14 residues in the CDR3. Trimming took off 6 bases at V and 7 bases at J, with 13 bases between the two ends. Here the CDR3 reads CASSSASTNSPLHF. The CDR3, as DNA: TGTGCCAGCTCGAGTGCGTCTACCAATTCACCCCTCCACTTT. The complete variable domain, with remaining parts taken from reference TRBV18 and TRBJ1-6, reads NAGVMQNPRHLVRRRGQEARLRCSPMKGHSHVYWYRQLPEEGLKFMVYLQKENIIDESGMPKERFSAEFPKEGPSILRIQQVVRGDSAAYFCASSSASTNSPLHFGNGTRLTVT.

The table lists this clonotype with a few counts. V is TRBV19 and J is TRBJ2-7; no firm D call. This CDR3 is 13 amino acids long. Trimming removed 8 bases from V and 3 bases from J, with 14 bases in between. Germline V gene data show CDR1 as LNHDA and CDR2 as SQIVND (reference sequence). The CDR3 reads CASSYALNYEQYF. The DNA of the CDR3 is TGTGCCAGTTCCTATGCGCTAAACTACGAGCAGTACTTC.

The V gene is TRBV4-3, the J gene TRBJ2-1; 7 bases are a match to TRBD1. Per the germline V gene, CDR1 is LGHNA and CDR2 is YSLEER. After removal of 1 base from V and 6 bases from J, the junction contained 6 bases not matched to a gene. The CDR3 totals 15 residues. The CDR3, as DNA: TGCGCCAGCAGCCAAGGATACGGACAGGCCAATGAGCAGTTCTTC. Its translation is CASSQGYGQANEQFF.

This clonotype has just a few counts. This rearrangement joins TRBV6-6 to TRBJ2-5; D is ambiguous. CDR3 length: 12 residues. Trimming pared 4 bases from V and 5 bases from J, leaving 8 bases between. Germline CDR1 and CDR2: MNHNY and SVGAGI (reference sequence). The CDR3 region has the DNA TGTGCCAGCAGTTTGGCGGTTGAGACCCAGTACTTC. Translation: CASSLAVETQYF.

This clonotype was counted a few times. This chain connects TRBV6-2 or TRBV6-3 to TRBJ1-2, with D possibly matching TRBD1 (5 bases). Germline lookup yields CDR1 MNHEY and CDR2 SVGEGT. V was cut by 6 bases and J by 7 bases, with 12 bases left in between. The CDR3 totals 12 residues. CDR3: CASSPGTGGYTF. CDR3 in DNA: TGTGCCAGCAGCCCCGGGACGGGTGGCTACACCTTC.

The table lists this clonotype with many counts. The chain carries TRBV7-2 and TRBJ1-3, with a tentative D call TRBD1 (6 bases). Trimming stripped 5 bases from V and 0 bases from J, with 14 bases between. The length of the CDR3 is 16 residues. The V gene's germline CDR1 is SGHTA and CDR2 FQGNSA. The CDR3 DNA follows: TGTGCCAGCAGCCCCCGACAGGTTCGCTCTGGAAACACCATATATTTT. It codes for CASSPRQVRSGNTIYF.

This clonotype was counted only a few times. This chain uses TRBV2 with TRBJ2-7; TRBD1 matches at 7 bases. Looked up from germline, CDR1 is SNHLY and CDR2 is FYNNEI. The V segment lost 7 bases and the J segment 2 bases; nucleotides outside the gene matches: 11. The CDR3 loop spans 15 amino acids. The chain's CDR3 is CASTLRGRVAYEQYF. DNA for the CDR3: TGTGCCAGCACCTTGAGGGGGCGCGTCGCCTACGAGCAGTACTTC. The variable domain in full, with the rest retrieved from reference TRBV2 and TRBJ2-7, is EPEVTQTPSHQVTQMGQEVILRCVPISNHLYFYWYRQILGQKVEFLVSFYNNEISEKSEIFDDQFSVERPDGSNFTLKIRSTKLEDSAMYFCASTLRGRVAYEQYFGPGTRLTVT.

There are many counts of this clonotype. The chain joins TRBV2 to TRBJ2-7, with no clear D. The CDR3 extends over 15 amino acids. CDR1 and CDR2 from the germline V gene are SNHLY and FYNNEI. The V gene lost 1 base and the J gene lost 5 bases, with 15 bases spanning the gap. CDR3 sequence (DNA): TGTGCCAGCAGTGAAGAAAGAATGCGATTCGACGAGCAGTACGTC. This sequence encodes CASSEERMRFDEQYV.

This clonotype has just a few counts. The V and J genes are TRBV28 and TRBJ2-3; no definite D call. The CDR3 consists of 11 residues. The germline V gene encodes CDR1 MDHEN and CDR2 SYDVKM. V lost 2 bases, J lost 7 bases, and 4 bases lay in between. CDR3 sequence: CASSLGNTQYF. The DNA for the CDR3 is TGTGCCAGCAGTTTAGGAAATACGCAGTATTTT.

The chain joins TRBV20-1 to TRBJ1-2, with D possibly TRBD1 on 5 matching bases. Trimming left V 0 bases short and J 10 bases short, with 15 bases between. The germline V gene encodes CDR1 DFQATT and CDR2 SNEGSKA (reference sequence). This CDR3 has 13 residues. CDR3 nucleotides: TGCAGTGCTAGAGATGGGGGGATGCAGGTCTACACCTTC. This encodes CSARDGGMQVYTF.

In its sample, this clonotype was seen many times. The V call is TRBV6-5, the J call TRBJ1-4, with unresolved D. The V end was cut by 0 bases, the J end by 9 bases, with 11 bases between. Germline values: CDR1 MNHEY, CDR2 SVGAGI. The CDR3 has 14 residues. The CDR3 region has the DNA TGTGCCAGCAGTTACTCTAGCCAGGCCCAAAAACTGTTTTTT. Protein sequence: CASSYSSQAQKLFF.

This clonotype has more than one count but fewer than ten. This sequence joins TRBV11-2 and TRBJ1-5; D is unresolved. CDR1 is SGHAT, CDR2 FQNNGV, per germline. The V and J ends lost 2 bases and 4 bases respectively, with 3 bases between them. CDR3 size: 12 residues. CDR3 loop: CASSLQNQPQHF. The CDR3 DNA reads TGTGCCAGCAGCTTACAGAATCAGCCCCAGCATTTT.

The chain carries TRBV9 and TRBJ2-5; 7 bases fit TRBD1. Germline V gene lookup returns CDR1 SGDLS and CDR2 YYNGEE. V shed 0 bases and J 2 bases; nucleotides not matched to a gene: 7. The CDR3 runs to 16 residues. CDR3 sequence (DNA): TGTGCCAGCAGCGTAGGAGGGGGCCAACCACAAGAGACCCAGTACTTC. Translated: CASSVGGGQPQETQYF.

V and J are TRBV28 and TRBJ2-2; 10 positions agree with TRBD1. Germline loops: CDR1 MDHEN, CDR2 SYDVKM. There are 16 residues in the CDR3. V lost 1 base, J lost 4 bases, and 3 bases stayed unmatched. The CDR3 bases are TGTGCCAGCAGTTTATTGAGGACAGGGGGCACCGGGGAGCTGTTTTTT. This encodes CASSLLRTGGTGELFF.

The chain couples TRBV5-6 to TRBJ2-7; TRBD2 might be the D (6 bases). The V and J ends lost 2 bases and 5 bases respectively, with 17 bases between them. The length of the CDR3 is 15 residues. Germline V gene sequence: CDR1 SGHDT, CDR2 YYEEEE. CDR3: CASSFSLRGTHEQYF. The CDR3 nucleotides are TGTGCCAGCAGCTTTAGCTTGCGGGGAACCCACGAGCAGTACTTC.

CDR3 sequence reads: CASSQVAAGGLNEQFF. CDR3 coding DNA: TGTGCCAGCAGCCAAGTGGCGGCGGGGGGTTTAAATGAGCAGTTCTTC. This chain links TRBV3-1 with TRBJ2-1; 8 nucleotides align to TRBD2. V was clipped by 1 base and J by 7 bases; unmatched bases: 9. This CDR3 has 16 amino acids. CDR1 and CDR2 (germline): LGHDT, YNNKEL (reference sequence).

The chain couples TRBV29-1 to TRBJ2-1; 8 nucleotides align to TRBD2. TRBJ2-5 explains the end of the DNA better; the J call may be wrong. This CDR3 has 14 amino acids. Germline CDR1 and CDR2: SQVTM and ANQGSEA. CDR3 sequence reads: CSEVRAGVQETQYF. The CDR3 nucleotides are TGCAGCGAGGTTCGAGCGGGAGTCCAAGAGACCCAGTACTTC.

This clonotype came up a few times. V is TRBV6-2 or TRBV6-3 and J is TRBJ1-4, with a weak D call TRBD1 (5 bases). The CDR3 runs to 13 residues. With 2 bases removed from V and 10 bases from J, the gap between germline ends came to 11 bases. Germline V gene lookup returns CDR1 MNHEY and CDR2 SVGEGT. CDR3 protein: CASSYQGRGKLFF. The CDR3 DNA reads TGTGCCAGCAGTTACCAGGGTCGCGGAAAACTGTTTTTT.

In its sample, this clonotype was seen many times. DNA for the CDR3: TGTGCCAGCAGTGAAGCAGGGGGCACAGATACGCAGTATTTT. Its protein product is CASSEAGGTDTQYF. The J gene is TRBJ2-3, the V gene TRBV2, with a possible D match to TRBD1 (5 bases). The V end was cut by 0 bases, the J end by 1 base, with 5 bases between. CDR3 length: 14 residues. Germline lookup yields CDR1 SNHLY and CDR2 FYNNEI.

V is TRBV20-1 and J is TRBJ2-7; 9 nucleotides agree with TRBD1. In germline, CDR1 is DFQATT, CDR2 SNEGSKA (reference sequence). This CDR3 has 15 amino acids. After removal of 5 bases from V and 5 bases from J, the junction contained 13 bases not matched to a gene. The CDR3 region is CSAGFYRDRANEQYF. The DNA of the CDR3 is TGCAGTGCTGGGTTCTACCGGGACAGGGCGAACGAGCAGTACTTC.

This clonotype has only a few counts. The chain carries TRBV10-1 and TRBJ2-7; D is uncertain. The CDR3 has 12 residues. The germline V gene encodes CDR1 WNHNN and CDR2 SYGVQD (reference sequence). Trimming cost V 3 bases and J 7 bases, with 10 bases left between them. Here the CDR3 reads CASSDPGREQYF. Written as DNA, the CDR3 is TGCGCCAGCAGTGACCCGGGTAGGGAGCAGTACTTC.

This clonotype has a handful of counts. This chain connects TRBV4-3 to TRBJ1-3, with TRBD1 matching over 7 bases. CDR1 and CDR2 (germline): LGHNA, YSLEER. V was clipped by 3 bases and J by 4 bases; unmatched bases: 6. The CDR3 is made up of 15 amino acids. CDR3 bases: TGCGCCAGCAGCCACCTACAGGGGCTGGGAAACACCATATATTTT. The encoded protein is CASSHLQGLGNTIYF.

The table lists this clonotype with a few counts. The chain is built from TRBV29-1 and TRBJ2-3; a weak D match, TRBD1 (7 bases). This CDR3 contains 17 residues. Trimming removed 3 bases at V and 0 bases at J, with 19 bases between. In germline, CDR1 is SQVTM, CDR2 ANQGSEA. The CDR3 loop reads CSVDGGGQSASTDTQYF. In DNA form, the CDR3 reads TGCAGCGTTGACGGAGGGGGCCAAAGTGCTAGCACAGATACGCAGTATTTT.

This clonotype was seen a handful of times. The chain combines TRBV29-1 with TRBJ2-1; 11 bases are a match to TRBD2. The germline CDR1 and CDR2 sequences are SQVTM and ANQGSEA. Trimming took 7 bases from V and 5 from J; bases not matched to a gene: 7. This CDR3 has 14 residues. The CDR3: CSASSGGRNNEQFF. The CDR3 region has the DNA TGCAGCGCTTCTAGCGGGGGGCGCAACAATGAGCAGTTCTTC.

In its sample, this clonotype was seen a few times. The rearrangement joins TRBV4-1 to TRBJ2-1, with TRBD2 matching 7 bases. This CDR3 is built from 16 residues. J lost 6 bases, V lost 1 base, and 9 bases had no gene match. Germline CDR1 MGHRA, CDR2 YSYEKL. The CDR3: CASSQVRGGSRNEQFF. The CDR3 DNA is TGCGCCAGCAGCCAAGTCCGGGGAGGGAGCCGCAATGAGCAGTTCTTC.